The 22 T cell receptor beta chains reported below all come from one sample, sequenced in a study of radiation and T cells in renal cell carcinoma. The time point here: blood 2 weeks post-SBRT. Treatment here: 15 Gy SBRT to primary tumor, nephrectomy 4 weeks later. Some clones are missing from TCRdb's copy, which holds only in-frame ones; the method was immunoSEQ multiplex PCR. The sample has some 120,000 clones, 88% seen once. The sequencing here drew on blood, taken from a patient whose treatment included radiotherapy and nephrectomy. These receptor sequences come from a woman between 65 and 79 years old with renal cell carcinoma.

The chain carries TRBV6-1 and TRBJ1-1, with 9 bases matching TRBD1. The V gene's germline CDR1 is MNHNS and CDR2 SASEGT. V lost 5 bases, J lost 1 base, and 2 bases stayed unmatched. The CDR3 runs 14 residues. CDR3 nucleotide sequence: TGTGCCAGCAGTCCACAGGGGGCGAACACTGAAGCTTTCTTT. It yields the protein CASSPQGANTEAFF.

The V gene is TRBV9, the J gene TRBJ2-2; D may be TRBD1 (6 bases). Trimming removed 0 bases from V and 8 bases from J, with 14 bases in between. Per the germline V gene, CDR1 is SGDLS and CDR2 is YYNGEE. This CDR3 has 15 residues. CDR3: CASSVGTGIAGELFF. CDR3 sequence (DNA): TGTGCCAGCAGCGTAGGTACAGGGATAGCAGGGGAGCTGTTTTTT.

There are a few counts of this clone. Within the sample, other DNA sequences also encode this same CDR3. The chain couples TRBV6-5 to TRBJ2-3, with D perhaps assigned TRBD1 or TRBD2 (5 bases each). This CDR3 has 14 amino acids. The V gene's germline CDR1 is MNHEY and CDR2 SVGAGI. V shed 2 bases and J shed 1 base, with 7 bases lying between them. CDR3 DNA: TGTGCCAGCAGTTACCGGGGCGGCACAGATACGCAGTATTTT. Amino acids: CASSYRGGTDTQYF.

This clone has a single count. This rearrangement joins TRBV4-2 to TRBJ1-2; 8 nucleotides align to TRBD1. The length of the CDR3 is 20 residues. V shed 0 bases and J 4 bases; nucleotides not matched to a gene: 19. In germline, CDR1 is LGHNA, CDR2 YNFKEQ. The CDR3 DNA sequence: TGTGCCAGCAGCCAAGACCAGAGGAGAGACAGGGGCATCGTAGGCTATGGCTACACCTTC. Protein: CASSQDQRRDRGIVGYGYTF.

V usage is TRBV11-3 and J usage is TRBJ2-7; D perhaps matches TRBD1 (5 bases). Germline assignment: CDR1 SGHNT and CDR2 YENEEA. The V end was cut by 0 bases, the J end by 0 bases, with 9 bases between. The CDR3 is made up of 15 amino acids. The CDR3 loop reads CASSLERGGSYEQYF. Written as DNA, the CDR3 is TGTGCCAGCAGCTTAGAAAGGGGCGGCTCCTACGAGCAGTACTTC.

This clone was counted a single time. The rearrangement links TRBV30 to TRBJ1-1; TRBD1 matches 7 bases. CDR1 is GTSNPN, CDR2 SVGIG, per germline (reference sequence). The CDR3 has 14 residues. Trimming at V came to 0 bases and at J to 5 bases, leaving 6 bases not matched to a gene. The CDR3 loop is CAWSVLRDRTEAFF. In nucleotides, the CDR3 is TGTGCCTGGAGTGTCCTAAGGGACAGAACTGAAGCTTTCTTT.

The chain has TRBV15 and TRBJ1-6; D is ambiguous. The CDR3 consists of 14 residues. V lost 1 base to trimming and J lost 6 bases, with 7 bases between them. Germline V CDR1 and CDR2: LNHNV, YYDKDF (reference sequence). In DNA form, the CDR3 reads TGTGCCACCAGCAGAGGGTTGGGTAATTCACCCCTCCACTTT. Its protein is CATSRGLGNSPLHF. Combining the CDR3 with reference TRBV15 and TRBJ1-6 gives the whole variable domain DAMVIQNPRYQVTQFGKPVTLSCSQTLNHNVMYWYQQKSSQAPKLLFHYYDKDFNNEADTPDNFQSRRPNTSFCFLDIRSPGLGDTAMYLCATSRGLGNSPLHFGNGTRLTVT.

CDR3 DNA sequence: TGTGCCAGCAATTTGGGCAGACAAGAGACCCAGTACTTC. It encodes CASNLGRQETQYF. V gene TRBV6-1 combines with J gene TRBJ2-5; D uncertain. V was pared by 7 bases and J by 2 bases, with 11 bases between. Germline CDR1 reads MNHNS; CDR2 reads SASEGT. The CDR3 covers 13 residues.

This sequence joins TRBV19 and TRBJ1-2; D remains unclear. V lost 5 bases to trimming and J lost 8 bases, with 24 bases between them. Germline values: CDR1 LNHDA, CDR2 SQIVND (reference sequence). This CDR3 region has 16 residues. CDR3: CASSLKDGWKREGYTF. CDR3 nucleotide sequence: TGTGCCAGTAGTCTTAAAGACGGCTGGAAGAGAGAAGGCTACACCTTC.

The chain has TRBV30 and TRBJ1-1; no clear D gene. CDR1 and CDR2 (germline): GTSNPN, SVGIG (reference sequence). V was shortened by 3 bases and J by 3 bases, with 17 bases between the two germline ends. This CDR3 region has 15 residues. CDR3 DNA: TGTGCCTGGAGCCTACGGAAACAGAAGGACACTGAAGCTTTCTTT. Translating gives CAWSLRKQKDTEAFF.

The chain links TRBV5-4 to TRBJ1-2, with 7 bases fitting TRBD1. V lost 1 base, J lost 5 bases, and 14 bases stayed unmatched. Germline CDR1 and CDR2: SGHNT and YYREEE (reference sequence). The CDR3 is 17 amino acids. CDR3 DNA: TGTGCCAGCAGCTTGCAGGGGGTCCGGGGGAGCGCTTATGGCTACACCTTC. Translating it yields CASSLQGVRGSAYGYTF.

The V gene is TRBV7-8, the J gene TRBJ2-7; D tentatively fits TRBD1 or TRBD2 (5 bases each). Germline values: CDR1 SGHVS, CDR2 FQNEAQ. Trimming pared 5 bases from V and 3 bases from J, leaving 14 bases between. The CDR3 contains 14 residues. The CDR3 region has the DNA TGTGCCAGCAGCCCAACGGGACGGAGCTACGAGCAGTACTTC. Translated, it gives CASSPTGRSYEQYF.

The genes are TRBV5-1 and TRBJ1-6; unclear D gene. V lost 0 bases and J lost 8, with 9 bases in between. This CDR3 spans 14 amino acids. CDR1 and CDR2 from the germline V gene are SGHRS and YFSETQ. CDR3 in amino acids: CASSLGGKDSPLHF. CDR3 nucleotide sequence: TGCGCCAGCAGCTTGGGAGGGAAGGATTCACCCCTCCACTTT.

The chain employs TRBV7-8 and TRBJ2-7; 7 bases are shared with TRBD1. Germline CDR1 SGHVS, CDR2 FQNEAQ. The CDR3 contains 13 residues. With 6 bases clipped from V and 2 bases from J, the junction kept 4 bases outside the gene matches. The CDR3 coding sequence is TGTGCCAGCAGTTCGGACAGGACCTACGAGCAGTACTTC. This sequence encodes CASSSDRTYEQYF.

This chain joins TRBV27 and TRBJ2-1; a weak D match, TRBD2 (5 bases). The germline V gene has CDR1 MNHEY and CDR2 SMNVEV (reference sequence). The CDR3 has 16 residues. Trimming left V 6 bases short and J 0 bases short, with 15 bases between. The CDR3 region has the DNA TGTGCCAGCAGAATACCGGGGTTTTCCTCCTACAATGAGCAGTTCTTC. Protein product: CASRIPGFSSYNEQFF.

There are a few counts of this clone. J is TRBJ1-1 and V is TRBV2, with no clear D. Germline CDR1 and CDR2: SNHLY and FYNNEI. This CDR3 is built from 10 residues. V lost 1 base, J lost 11 bases, and 5 bases lay in between. The CDR3: CASSEVEAFF. The CDR3 DNA sequence: TGTGCCAGCAGTGAAGTGGAGGCTTTCTTT.

The chain is built from TRBV7-2 and TRBJ1-1; 8 bases fit TRBD1. The CDR3 has 14 amino acids. J was trimmed by 4 bases and V by 2 bases; bases with no gene match: 3. Germline assignment: CDR1 SGHTA and CDR2 FQGNSA. The CDR3 reads CASSLYRGTTEAFF. DNA of the CDR3: TGTGCCAGCAGCTTATACAGGGGGACCACTGAAGCTTTCTTT.

The V call is TRBV7-6, the J call TRBJ1-5; possible D gene TRBD1, 5 bases. V was clipped by 5 bases and J by 2 bases, with 10 bases between them. CDR1 is SGHVS, CDR2 FNYEAQ, per germline. There are 14 residues in the CDR3. CDR3 DNA: TGTGCCAGCAGCCGGGACGAAGGCAATCAGCCCCAGCATTTT. Its translation: CASSRDEGNQPQHF.

The chain joins TRBV30 to TRBJ1-6; TRBD1 is a possible D gene (5 bases). V dropped 4 bases and J dropped 15 bases, with 19 bases sitting between them. Germline V gives CDR1 GTSNPN, CDR2 SVGIG (reference sequence). The CDR3 is 13 residues long. The CDR3 loop reads CAWTPGTPEILHF. Here the CDR3 DNA reads TGTGCCTGGACCCCCGGGACCCCGGAGATCCTCCACTTT. Based on the CDR3 plus reference TRBV30 and TRBJ1-6, the full variable domain is SQTIHQWPATLVQPVGSPLSLECTVEGTSNPNLYWYRQAAGRGLQLLFYSVGIGQISSEVPQNLSASRPQDRQFILSSKKLLLSDSGFYLCAWTPGTPEILHFGNGTRLTVT.

The chain is built from TRBV5-6 and TRBJ1-1; 11 bases map to TRBD1. J lost 3 bases, V lost 4 bases, and 8 bases had no gene match. Germline V CDR1 and CDR2: SGHDT, YYEEEE. The CDR3 spans 16 residues. The CDR3: CASSRPGTGGDTEAFF. CDR3 sequence (DNA): TGTGCCAGCAGCCGACCCGGGACAGGGGGGGACACTGAAGCTTTCTTT.

The chain recombines TRBV9 with TRBJ1-3; TRBD1 aligns across 8 bases. This CDR3 has 13 amino acids. CDR1 is SGDLS, CDR2 YYNGEE, per germline. The V and J ends lost 1 base and 7 bases, in that order; junction bases with no gene match: 1. The CDR3 spells CASSVTGGNTIYF. For the CDR3, the DNA is TGTGCCAGCAGCGTAACAGGGGGGAACACCATATATTTT.

This chain connects TRBV6-1 to TRBJ1-2; D call uncertain. Trimming stripped 1 base from V and 6 bases from J, with 15 bases between. The germline V gene has CDR1 MNHNS and CDR2 SASEGT. The CDR3 spans 15 residues. The CDR3 protein is CASSEVGRPRDGYTF. The CDR3 bases are TGTGCCAGCAGTGAAGTCGGGAGGCCCCGTGATGGCTACACCTTC.